These 16 T cell receptor beta chains share one sample of origin, sequenced in a study of T-cell reconstitution after alpha-beta-depleted transplantation in children. Using unique molecular identifiers, the investigators prepared the TCRbeta library. TCRdb re-analysed the PCR reads in MiXCR, keeping a single row per CDR3 protein. The data contain hundreds of thousands of distinct CDR3 sequences, over 15% of them seen just once; the ten biggest clones take up approximately 1%. This specimen was PBMCs from the stem cell graft donor, taken from the stem cell graft. These TCRs come from a human donor who donated a stem cell graft to a child with acute myeloid leukemia.

There are many counts of this clonotype. The rearrangement links TRBV11-2 to TRBJ1-5, with D perhaps TRBD1 (5 bases). In germline, CDR1 is SGHAT, CDR2 FQNNGV. Trimming left V 0 bases short and J 9 bases short, with 24 bases between. The CDR3 has 18 amino acids. CDR3 in amino acids: CASSLDPPLEDTGRPQHF. CDR3 in DNA: TGTGCCAGCAGCTTAGACCCCCCCCTCGAGGACACCGGTAGGCCCCAGCATTTT. Filled out from reference TRBV11-2 and TRBJ1-5, the complete variable domain reads EAGVAQSPRYKIIEKRQSVAFWCNPISGHATLYWYQQILGQGPKLLIQFQNNGVVDDSQLPKDRFSAERLKGVDSTLKIQPAKLEDSAVYLCASSLDPPLEDTGRPQHFGDGTRLSIL.

This clonotype was counted ten times or more. The rearrangement joins TRBV20-1 to TRBJ2-7; D is perhaps TRBD2 (6 bases). V was pared by 1 base and J by 1 base, with 14 bases between. Germline V gene data show CDR1 as DFQATT and CDR2 as SNEGSKA (reference sequence). CDR3 length: 15 amino acids. The CDR3 spells CSARAWGERSYEQYF. Here the CDR3 DNA reads TGCAGTGCTAGAGCTTGGGGGGAAAGGTCCTACGAGCAGTACTTC.

Ten or more counts support this clonotype. The gene calls are TRBV20-1 and TRBJ2-7, with a possible D match to TRBD2 (5 bases). This CDR3 is built from 11 residues. The germline V gene has CDR1 DFQATT and CDR2 SNEGSKA (reference sequence). Trimming cost V 7 bases and J 2 bases, with 9 bases left between them. This CDR3 is CSVEGPYEQYV. DNA for the CDR3: TGCAGTGTAGAGGGTCCCTACGAGCAGTACGTC.

This clonotype was recorded a few times. The chain carries TRBV12-3 or TRBV12-4 and TRBJ2-7, with D tentatively TRBD1 or TRBD2 (5 bases each). The CDR3 is 14 residues long. Trimming removed 5 bases from V and 1 base from J, with 12 bases in between. The CDR3 DNA is TGTGCCAGCAGTCCCAGGGAGTCTTCCTACGAGCAGTACTTC. Residues: CASSPRESSYEQYF.

This clonotype was counted many times. DNA for the CDR3: TGTGCCAGCAGCCAGTCGGGGGCCCAGTACTTC. It codes for CASSQSGAQYF. The chain links TRBV12-3 or TRBV12-4 to TRBJ2-5; D is possibly TRBD2 (6 bases). The V gene lost 6 bases and the J gene lost 9 bases, with 11 bases spanning the gap. CDR3 length equals 11 residues.

This clonotype appeared a few times. The junction departs from the called germline gene at one end, perhaps through a read error. The gene calls are TRBV20-1 and TRBJ2-1; weak D call: TRBD2 (6 bases). CDR1 is DFQATT and CDR2 is SNEGSKA in the germline V gene (reference sequence). This CDR3 is 16 amino acids long. The CDR3 DNA reads TGCTGTGCTAGAGCCTTCGGGGGTAGCTCCTACAATGAGCAGTTCTTC. Residues: CCARAFGGSSYNEQFF.

Many counts were recorded for this clonotype. This CDR3 reads CASSTDQVEPGNTIYF. CDR3 nucleotides: TGTGCCAGCAGCACGGATCAGGTGGAACCTGGAAACACCATATATTTT. The V and J genes are TRBV7-2 and TRBJ1-3, with D unclear. Per germline, CDR1 SGHTA and CDR2 FQGNSA. V dropped 5 bases and J dropped 2 bases, with 16 bases sitting between them. This CDR3 is built from 16 residues.

The chain couples TRBV4-3 to TRBJ1-2, with TRBD1 matching over 9 bases. V dropped 4 bases and J dropped 4; count of bases not matched to a gene: 10. Germline CDR1 and CDR2: LGHNA and YSLEER. The CDR3 sequence is 16 residues long. For the CDR3, the DNA is TGCGCCAGCAGCCCACCAGGTTCGGGACAGGGCTATGGCTACACCTTC. Amino acids: CASSPPGSGQGYGYTF.

This clonotype was seen repeatedly, ten times or more. The gene calls are TRBV20-1 and TRBJ1-2; no definite D call. The CDR3 is made up of 12 amino acids. Germline V CDR1 and CDR2: DFQATT, SNEGSKA (reference sequence). Trimming left V 6 bases short and J 1 base short, with 9 bases between. CDR3 sequence (DNA): TGCAGTGCCTCTAGATTTAACTATGGCTACACCTTC. Translated: CSASRFNYGYTF.

This clonotype was detected many times. The chain carries TRBV20-1 and TRBJ2-7, with 9 bases matching TRBD1. CDR3 size: 14 residues. The ends lost 6 bases at V and 0 bases at J; junction bases unmatched: 6. The germline CDR1 and CDR2 sequences are DFQATT and SNEGSKA (reference sequence). Written as DNA, the CDR3 is TGCAGTGCCTTCGACAGGGGGAGCTCCTACGAGCAGTACGTC. Translating it yields CSAFDRGSSYEQYV.

The table lists this clonotype with many counts. The CDR3 bases are TGCGCCAGCAGCTTGGCCGGAGACAGGGGTCACAATGAGCAGTTCTTC. Its protein product is CASSLAGDRGHNEQFF. V usage is TRBV5-1 and J usage is TRBJ2-1; 8 bases agree with TRBD1. The germline CDR1 and CDR2 sequences are SGHRS and YFSETQ. V lost 0 bases, J lost 5 bases, and 7 bases stayed unmatched. This CDR3 is built from 16 residues. The whole variable domain, filled in from reference TRBV5-1 and TRBJ2-1, reads KAGVTQTPRYLIKTRGQQVTLSCSPISGHRSVSWYQQTPGQGLQFLFEYFSETQRNKGNFPGRFSGRQFSNSRSEMNVSTLELGDSALYLCASSLAGDRGHNEQFFGPGTRLTVL.

The chain carries TRBV11-2 and TRBJ2-2; 10 positions agree with TRBD2. The germline CDR1 and CDR2 sequences are SGHAT and FQNNGV. Trimming cost V 0 bases and J 1 base; bases outside gene matches: 2. CDR3 length: 17 residues. This CDR3 reads CASSLEASGGNTGELFF. In DNA, the CDR3 is TGTGCCAGCAGCTTAGAGGCTAGCGGGGGGAACACCGGGGAGCTGTTTTTT.

This clonotype was observed many times. The genes are TRBV12-3 or TRBV12-4 and TRBJ2-6, with D maybe TRBD1 (5 bases). The V end lost 4 bases, the J end lost 3 bases, and 10 bases lay between the germline ends. The CDR3 is 15 residues long. The CDR3 spells CASSSTGDGANVLTF. The DNA for the CDR3 is TGTGCCAGCAGTTCCACAGGAGATGGGGCCAACGTCCTGACTTTC.

A few counts support this clonotype. The V gene is TRBV29-1, the J gene TRBJ2-1; 7 positions agree with TRBD1. The V gene end was trimmed by 6 bases and the J gene end by 7 bases; junction bases not matched to a gene: 3. This CDR3 spans 11 amino acids. The germline CDR1 and CDR2 sequences are SQVTM and ANQGSEA. CDR3 residues: CSVYRGNEQFF. CDR3 sequence (DNA): TGCAGCGTCTACAGGGGTAATGAGCAGTTCTTC.

V and J are TRBV5-6 and TRBJ1-3; D remains ambiguous. This CDR3 region has 14 residues. V was clipped by 3 bases and J by 3 bases, with 10 bases between them. Germline assignment: CDR1 SGHDT and CDR2 YYEEEE. In nucleotides, the CDR3 is TGTGCCAGCAGCTCCCCAACGCGTGGAAACACCATATATTTT. Translating gives CASSSPTRGNTIYF.

At least ten counts were recorded for this clonotype. V gene TRBV6-6 combines with J gene TRBJ2-3, with D perhaps assigned TRBD1 or TRBD2 (6 bases each). Trimming left V 5 bases short and J 10 bases short, with 13 bases between. The CDR3 covers 12 residues. CDR1 MNHNY and CDR2 SVGAGI come from the germline V gene (reference sequence). The CDR3 DNA sequence: TGTGCCAGCAGTCAAGGGGGGTCATCGCAGTATTTT. It translates to CASSQGGSSQYF.